This T cell receptor beta chain appears in the sequencing data of a study of OX40 agonist ivuxolimab in advanced cancers. Study at large: The study enrolled dose-escalation patients with hepatocellular carcinoma, melanoma, renal cell or head and neck cancer. The study's findings and limits: The investigators did not determine what antigen specificity the expanded peripheral T cells had. At 0.1 to 3.0 mg/kg, CD4+ and CD8+ blood T cells expanded clonally by week 6.

Repertoires were generated with immunoSEQ multiplex PCR, while TCRdb's copy carries only in-frame clones and drops some. Of under 40,000 clones in the sample, around nine tenths were seen once. Turning to this clone: The antigen is not known.

The CDR3 runs 14 residues. V was shortened by 2 bases and J by 6 bases, with 11 bases between the two germline ends. Germline V gene data show CDR1 as MDHEN and CDR2 as SYDVKM. V is TRBV28 and J is TRBJ2-1; D gene unclear. This specimen was CD4+ or CD8+ T cells sorted from blood, taken in a trial of the OX40 agonist ivuxolimab. The receptor's source is an adult with an advanced solid tumor such as melanoma, head and neck, liver or kidney cancer. In DNA, the CDR3 is TGTGCCAGCAGTTTAAGCCAAACCGGCAATGAGCAGTTCTTC. Its protein is CASSLSQTGNEQFF. The full variable domain, its missing parts supplied by reference TRBV28 and TRBJ2-1, is DVKVTQSSRYLVKRTGEKVFLECVQDMDHENMFWYRQDPGLGLRLIYFSYDVKMKEKGDIPEGYSVSREKKERFSLILESASTNQTSMYLCASSLSQTGNEQFFGPGTRLTVL.